This TCR beta chain was found in a study of vaccination effects on CD4 cells after COVID-19. Study summary: As their vaccination, participants received two doses of either BNT162b2 or mRNA-1273.

Trimming shortened V by 3 bases and J by 1 base, and 12 bases separated the two germline ends. This CDR3 region has 14 residues. The germline gives CDR1 DFQATT, CDR2 SNEGSKA (reference sequence). Here immunoSEQ multiplex PCR was the method, and the copy in TCRdb shows in-frame clones only, minus some. The sample yields about 70,000 clones, around 70% seen once. Points from the study as a whole: Mainly new vaccine-induced clones made up the post-vaccine spike-reactive clones in convalescents.

Sequencing followed a ViraFEST assay step that expanded antigen-specific CD4+ T cells with viral peptide pools. Around day 10 of culture, CD4+ T cells were separated out. The infection with SARS-CoV-2 (confirmed by PCR) occurred in this person between March and December 2020. As regards this clone: The antigen remains undetermined.

The J gene is TRBJ1-1, the V gene TRBV20-1; D uncertain. This sample comprised CD4+ T cells from PBMCs cultured with HIV peptides, obtained before COVID-19 vaccination. This sample's subset: HIV-1 Nef peptide pool negative control/reference culture. The clonotype originates from a human donor who had a prior SARS-CoV-2 infection. This chain's CDR3 is CSASRVTQNTEAFF. CDR3 bases: TGCAGTGCTAGTAGGGTAACCCAGAACACTGAAGCTTTCTTT.